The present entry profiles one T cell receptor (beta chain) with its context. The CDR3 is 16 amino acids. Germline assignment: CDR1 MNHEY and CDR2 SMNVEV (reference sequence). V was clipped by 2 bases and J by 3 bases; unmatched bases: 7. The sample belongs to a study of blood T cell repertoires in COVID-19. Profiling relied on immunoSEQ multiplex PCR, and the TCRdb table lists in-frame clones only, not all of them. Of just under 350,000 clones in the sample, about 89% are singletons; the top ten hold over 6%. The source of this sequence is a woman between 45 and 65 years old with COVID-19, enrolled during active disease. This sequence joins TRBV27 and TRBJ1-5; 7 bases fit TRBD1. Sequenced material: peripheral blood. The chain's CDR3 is CASSLEGGSYNQPQHF. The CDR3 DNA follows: TGTGCCAGCAGTTTAGAAGGGGGCTCCTACAATCAGCCCCAGCATTTT.